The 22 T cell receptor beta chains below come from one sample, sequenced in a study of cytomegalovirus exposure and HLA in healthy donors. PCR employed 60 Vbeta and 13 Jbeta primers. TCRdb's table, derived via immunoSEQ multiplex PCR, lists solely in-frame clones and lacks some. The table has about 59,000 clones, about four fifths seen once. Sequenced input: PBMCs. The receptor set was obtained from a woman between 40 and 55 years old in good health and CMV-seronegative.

CDR3 protein: CASSVGQGYTYEQYF. The DNA for the CDR3 is TGTGCCAGCAGCGTCGGACAGGGCTATACCTACGAGCAGTACTTC. J is TRBJ2-7 and V is TRBV7-6; 8 bases map to TRBD1. Per the germline V gene, CDR1 is SGHVS and CDR2 is FNYEAQ. J lost 2 bases, V lost 5 bases, and 8 bases had no gene match. This CDR3 is 15 amino acids long.

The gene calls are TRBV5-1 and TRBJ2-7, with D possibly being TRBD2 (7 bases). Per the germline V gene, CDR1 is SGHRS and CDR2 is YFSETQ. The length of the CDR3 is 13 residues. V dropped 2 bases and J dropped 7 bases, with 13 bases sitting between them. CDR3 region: CASSLGGGEEQYF. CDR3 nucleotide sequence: TGCGCCAGCAGCTTAGGGGGAGGGGAGGAGCAGTACTTC.

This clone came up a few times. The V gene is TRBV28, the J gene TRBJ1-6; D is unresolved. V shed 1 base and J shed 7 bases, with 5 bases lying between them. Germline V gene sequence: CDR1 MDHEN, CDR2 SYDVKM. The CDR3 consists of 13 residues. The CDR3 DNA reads TGTGCCAGCAGTTTATCGGGGAATTCACCCCTCCACTTT. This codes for CASSLSGNSPLHF.

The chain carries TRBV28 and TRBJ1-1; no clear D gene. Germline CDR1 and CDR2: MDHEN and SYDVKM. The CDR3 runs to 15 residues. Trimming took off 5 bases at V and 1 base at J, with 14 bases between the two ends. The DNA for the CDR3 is TGTGCCAGCAGTCCCCCCGGGGAGTCGAACACTGAAGCTTTCTTT. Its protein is CASSPPGESNTEAFF.

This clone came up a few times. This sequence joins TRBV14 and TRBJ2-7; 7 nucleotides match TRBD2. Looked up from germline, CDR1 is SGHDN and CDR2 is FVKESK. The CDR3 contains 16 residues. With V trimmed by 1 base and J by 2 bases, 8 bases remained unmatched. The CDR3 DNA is TGTGCCAGCAGCCAAGCCGGTAGAGGGACTACCTACGAGCAGTACTTC. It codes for CASSQAGRGTTYEQYF.

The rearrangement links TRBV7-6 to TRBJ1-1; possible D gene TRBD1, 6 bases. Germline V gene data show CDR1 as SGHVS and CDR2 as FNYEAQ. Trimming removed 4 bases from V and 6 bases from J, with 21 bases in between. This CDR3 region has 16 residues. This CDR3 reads CASSSRYNRESSEAFF. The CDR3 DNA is TGTGCCAGCAGCTCACGGTATAACAGGGAATCCTCTGAAGCTTTCTTT.

The CDR3 reads CASTLIGGRAGELFF. As DNA, the CDR3 is TGTGCCAGCACCCTGATTGGAGGGAGGGCCGGGGAGCTGTTTTTT. J is TRBJ2-2 and V is TRBV28, with TRBD2 identical over 7 bases. The V segment lost 7 bases and the J segment 6 bases; nucleotides outside the gene matches: 11. The length of the CDR3 is 15 residues. CDR1 MDHEN and CDR2 SYDVKM come from the germline V gene. Combining the CDR3 with reference TRBV28 and TRBJ2-2 gives the whole variable domain DVKVTQSSRYLVKRTGEKVFLECVQDMDHENMFWYRQDPGLGLRLIYFSYDVKMKEKGDIPEGYSVSREKKERFSLILESASTNQTSMYLCASTLIGGRAGELFFGEGSRLTVL.

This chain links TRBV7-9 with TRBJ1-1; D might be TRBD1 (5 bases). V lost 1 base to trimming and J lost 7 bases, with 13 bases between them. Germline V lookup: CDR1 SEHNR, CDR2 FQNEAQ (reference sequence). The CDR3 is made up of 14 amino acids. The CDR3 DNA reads TGTGCCAGCAGCTTAGTTTTCTCAGGGAATGAAGCTTTCTTT. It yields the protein CASSLVFSGNEAFF. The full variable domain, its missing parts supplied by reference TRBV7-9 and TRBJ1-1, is DTGVSQNPRHKITKRGQNVTFRCDPISEHNRLYWYRQTLGQGPEFLTYFQNEAQLEKSRLLSDRFSAERPKGSFSTLEIQRTEQGDSAMYLCASSLVFSGNEAFFGQGTRLTVV.

The CDR3 nucleotides read TGTGCCAGCAGCCAAGTGAGCACCGGGGAGCTGTTTTTT. Its translation is CASSQVSTGELFF. This sequence joins TRBV14 and TRBJ2-2, with D uncertain. The V gene lost 1 base and the J gene lost 4 bases, with 4 bases spanning the gap. Looked up from germline, CDR1 is SGHDN and CDR2 is FVKESK. This CDR3 comprises 13 residues.

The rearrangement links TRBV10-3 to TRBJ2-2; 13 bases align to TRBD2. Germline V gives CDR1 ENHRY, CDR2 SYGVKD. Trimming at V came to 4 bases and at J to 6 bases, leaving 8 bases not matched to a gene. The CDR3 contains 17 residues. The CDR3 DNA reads TGTGCCATCAGTGGGACTAGCGGGAGAGGGCACGCCGGGGAGCTGTTTTTT. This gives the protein CAISGTSGRGHAGELFF.

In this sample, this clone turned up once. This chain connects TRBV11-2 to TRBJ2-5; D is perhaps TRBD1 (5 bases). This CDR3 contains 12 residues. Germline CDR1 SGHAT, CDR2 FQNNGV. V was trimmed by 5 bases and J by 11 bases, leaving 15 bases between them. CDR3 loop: CASSHDSAFQYF. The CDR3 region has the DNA TGTGCCAGCAGCCACGACAGCGCGTTTCAGTACTTC.

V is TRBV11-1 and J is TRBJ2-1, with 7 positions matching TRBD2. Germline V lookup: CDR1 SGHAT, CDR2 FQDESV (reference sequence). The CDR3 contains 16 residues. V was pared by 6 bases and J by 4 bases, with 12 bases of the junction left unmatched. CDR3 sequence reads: CASRFEPGLQYNEQFF. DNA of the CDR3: TGTGCCAGCAGGTTCGAACCGGGACTACAATACAATGAGCAGTTCTTC.

The CDR3 reads CASSRTEDEKLFF. CDR3 in DNA: TGTGCCAGCTCGAGGACAGAGGATGAAAAACTGTTTTTT. This rearrangement joins TRBV18 to TRBJ1-4, with a possible D match to TRBD1 (6 bases). The CDR3 covers 13 residues. V lost 6 bases to trimming and J lost 6 bases, with 11 bases between them. Per germline, CDR1 KGHSH and CDR2 LQKENI.

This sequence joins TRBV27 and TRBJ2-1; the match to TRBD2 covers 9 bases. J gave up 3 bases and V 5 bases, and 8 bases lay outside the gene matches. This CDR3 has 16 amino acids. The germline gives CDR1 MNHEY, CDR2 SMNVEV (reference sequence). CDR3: CASSPRTSAYYNEQFF. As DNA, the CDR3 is TGTGCCAGCAGTCCTAGGACTAGCGCATACTACAATGAGCAGTTCTTC.

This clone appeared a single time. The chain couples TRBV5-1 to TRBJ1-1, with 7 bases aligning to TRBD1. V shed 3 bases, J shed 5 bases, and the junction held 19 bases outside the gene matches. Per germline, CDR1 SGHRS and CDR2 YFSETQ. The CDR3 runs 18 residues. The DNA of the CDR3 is TGCGCCAGCAGCTCATCCCCTAACAGGGGCGTAGGGGGGACTGAAGCTTTCTTT. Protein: CASSSSPNRGVGGTEAFF.

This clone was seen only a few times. The CDR3 region is CASSRKLAGVNIQYF. CDR3 bases: TGTGCCAGCTCGCGGAAACTAGCGGGAGTAAACATTCAGTACTTC. J is TRBJ2-4 and V is TRBV18, with 11 bases fitting TRBD2. The CDR3 runs 15 residues. Germline V gene data show CDR1 as KGHSH and CDR2 as LQKENI. V lost 6 bases, J lost 6 bases, and 7 bases stayed unmatched.

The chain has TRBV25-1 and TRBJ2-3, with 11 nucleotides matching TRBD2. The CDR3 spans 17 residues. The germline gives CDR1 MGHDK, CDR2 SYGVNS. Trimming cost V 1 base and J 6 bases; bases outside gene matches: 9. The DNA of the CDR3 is TGTGCCAGCAGTGAATTAGGGACTAGCGGACCAGGGGATACGCAGTATTTT. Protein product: CASSELGTSGPGDTQYF.

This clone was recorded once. The CDR3, as DNA: TGTGCCAGCAGTTTTTTCAGCTACGAGCAGTACTTC. Amino acids: CASSFFSYEQYF. V is TRBV27 and J is TRBJ2-7, with unresolved D. V lost 3 bases, J lost 3 bases, and 6 bases lay in between. This CDR3 has 12 residues. Germline V lookup: CDR1 MNHEY, CDR2 SMNVEV (reference sequence).

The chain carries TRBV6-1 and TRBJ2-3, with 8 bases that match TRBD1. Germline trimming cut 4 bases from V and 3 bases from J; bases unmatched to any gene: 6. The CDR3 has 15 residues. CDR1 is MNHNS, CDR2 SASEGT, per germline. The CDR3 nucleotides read TGTGCCAGCAGTGTCGGACAGGGTGGAACAGATACGCAGTATTTT. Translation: CASSVGQGGTDTQYF.

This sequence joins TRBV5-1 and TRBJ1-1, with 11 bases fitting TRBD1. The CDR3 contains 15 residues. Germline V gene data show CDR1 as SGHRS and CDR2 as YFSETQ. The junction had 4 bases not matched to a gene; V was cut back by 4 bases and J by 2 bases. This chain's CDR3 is CASSHGQGANTEAFF. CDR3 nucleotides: TGCGCCAGCAGCCATGGACAGGGGGCAAACACTGAAGCTTTCTTT. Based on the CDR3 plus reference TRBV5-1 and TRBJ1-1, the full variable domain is KAGVTQTPRYLIKTRGQQVTLSCSPISGHRSVSWYQQTPGQGLQFLFEYFSETQRNKGNFPGRFSGRQFSNSRSEMNVSTLELGDSALYLCASSHGQGANTEAFFGQGTRLTVV.

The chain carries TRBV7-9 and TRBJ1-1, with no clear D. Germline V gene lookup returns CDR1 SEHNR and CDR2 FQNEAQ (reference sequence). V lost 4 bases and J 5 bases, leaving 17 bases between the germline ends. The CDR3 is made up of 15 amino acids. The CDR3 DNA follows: TGTGCCAGCAGCTACCGGGATCCCTTGGGGACTGAAGCTTTCTTT. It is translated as CASSYRDPLGTEAFF.

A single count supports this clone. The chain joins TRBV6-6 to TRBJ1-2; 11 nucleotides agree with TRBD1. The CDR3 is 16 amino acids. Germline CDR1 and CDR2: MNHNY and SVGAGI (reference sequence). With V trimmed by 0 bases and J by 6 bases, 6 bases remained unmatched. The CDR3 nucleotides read TGTGCCAGCAGTTACTCCGGGACAGGGGGACTGAATGGCTACACCTTC. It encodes CASSYSGTGGLNGYTF.